The clone carrying this T cell receptor beta chain was counted only a few times. The protocol was immunoSEQ multiplex PCR, while the TCRdb copy is restricted to in-frame clones and leaves out a portion. The table has under 250,000 clones, around 82% seen once; the top ten hold around 7.7%. These data belong to a study of blood T cell repertoires in COVID-19. Study overall: Material from acute and convalescent COVID-19 was sourced from the United States, Italy and Spain. Sources were T cells, B-cell-depleted T cells, or PBMCs; the material itself was cDNA or gDNA.

The CDR3 runs to 12 residues. V gave up 7 bases and J gave up 1 base, with 7 bases separating them. The source material was peripheral blood. The sequence came from a woman in her sixties or seventies with acute or convalescent COVID-19. The chain couples TRBV12-3 or TRBV12-4 to TRBJ1-1; perhaps TRBD1 as D (5 bases). DNA of the CDR3: TGTGCCAGCAAACAGGCGAACACTGAAGCTTTCTTT. It yields the protein CASKQANTEAFF.